The TCR beta chain described here comes from a study of human T cells and chemical hapten exposure. Whole-study context: All through the approximately 24-week study, the scalp of each patient received diphenylcyclopropenone doses weekly.

A single record per CDR3 protein comes from TCRdb applying MiXCR to the RACE reads. The table has roughly 360,000 distinct CDR3 sequences, 4.8% seen once. Points from the study as a whole: PT1 expanded TCR counts and patch test score were linked, and their correlation was positive. Clustering by CDR3 similarity yielded significantly more large clusters from expanded TCRs than controls.

Time point denoted: patch test 1, 2 weeks after DPC sensitization. Treatment here: therapeutic diphenylcyclopropenone sensitization with weekly scalp DPC. On this clonotype itself: What it binds is unknown.

The V end was cut by 3 bases, the J end by 4 bases, with 10 bases between. The CDR3 runs 14 residues. The V gene's germline CDR1 is LNHNV and CDR2 YYDKDF (reference sequence). This clonotype originated in a woman between 50 and 59 years old with alopecia areata. Some clones in this sample may be carry-over from other donors' samples. Sample: whole blood, taken in connection with sensitization to the hapten diphenylcyclopropenone (DPC). V usage is TRBV15 and J usage is TRBJ2-1; perhaps TRBD2 as D (6 bases). The CDR3 protein is CATSRSGGYNEQFF. The CDR3 region has the DNA TGTGCCACCAGCAGGTCCGGGGGTTACAATGAGCAGTTCTTC.